The 5 T cell receptor beta chains given below trace back to one sample, sequenced in a study of blood T cell repertoires in COVID-19. The repertoire was sequenced with immunoSEQ multiplex PCR; TCRdb's copy has only in-frame clones and lacks some. The sample includes approximately 400,000 clones, 80% to 85% of them seen just once. Sequenced sample: PBMCs or T cells enriched from blood (not recorded which). The source of these receptors is a woman aged 45-65 years who had recovered from COVID-19.

The V call is TRBV4-1, the J call TRBJ1-5, with unresolved D. The germline CDR1 and CDR2 sequences are MGHRA and YSYEKL. The CDR3 is 15 residues long. With 2 bases removed from V and 1 base from J, the gap between germline ends came to 9 bases. The CDR3 loop is CASSQYAQSNQPQHF. The CDR3 DNA reads as TGCGCCAGCAGCCAATACGCACAGAGCAATCAGCCCCAGCATTTT.

In its sample, this clone was seen a few times. The chain uses TRBV12-3 or TRBV12-4 and TRBJ1-1; 9 nucleotides line up with TRBD1. Germline trimming cut 6 bases from V and 5 bases from J; bases unmatched to any gene: 4. The CDR3 contains 13 residues. CDR3 nucleotides: TGTGCCAGCAGGACAGGGGGTTGGACTGAAGCTTTCTTT. Protein product: CASRTGGWTEAFF.

The genes are TRBV6-6 and TRBJ1-1; D remains unclear. CDR1 and CDR2 from the germline V gene are MNHNY and SVGAGI (reference sequence). The CDR3 is 12 residues long. The ends were cut back, 8 bases at V and 2 bases at J, with 9 bases in the middle. The CDR3 sequence is CASGIRNTEAFF. The CDR3 bases are TGTGCCAGCGGCATACGAAACACTGAAGCTTTCTTT.

This clone was recorded once. The chain carries TRBV5-8 and TRBJ1-5; 9 bases match TRBD1. Trimming took 2 bases from V and 4 from J; bases not matched to a gene: 4. CDR1 is SGHTS and CDR2 is YDEGEE in the germline V gene. The CDR3 has 15 amino acids. The CDR3 coding sequence is TGTGCCAGCAGCTTCGAGGACAGGGGAAATCAGCCCCAGCATTTT. Amino acid sequence: CASSFEDRGNQPQHF. Using reference TRBV5-8 and TRBJ1-5 for the parts outside the CDR3, the full variable domain is EAGVTQSPTHLIKTRGQQATLRCSPISGHTSVYWYQQALGLGLQFLLWYDEGEERNRGNFPPRFSGRQFPNYSSELNVNALELEDSALYLCASSFEDRGNQPQHFGDGTRLSIL.

The gene calls are TRBV10-3 and TRBJ2-2; TRBD1 agrees at 7 bases. In germline, CDR1 is ENHRY, CDR2 SYGVKD. V dropped 10 bases and J dropped 4; count of bases not matched to a gene: 9. The length of the CDR3 is 14 residues. The CDR3 loop is CASEGTVGTGELFF. CDR3 nucleotides: TGTGCCAGCGAAGGGACAGTGGGCACCGGGGAGCTGTTTTTT.